The source of this T cell receptor (beta chain) is a study of spatial heterogeneity in lung cancer. Time point defined: blood at routine non-recurrence follow-up after resection. Using its own MiXCR run on the 5' RACE reads, TCRdb lists one record per CDR3 protein. The sample includes over 40,000 distinct CDR3 sequences, 12% of them seen just once. This clonotype has at least ten counts. Trimming took 1 base from V and 2 from J, leaving 12 bases between them. CDR1 and CDR2 (germline): LGHNA, YSLEER. This CDR3 is built from 16 residues. The TCR originated in a male donor with early-stage non-small cell lung cancer. The rearrangement links TRBV4-3 to TRBJ2-1; D may be TRBD2 (6 bases). The sample consisted of PBMCs, taken at follow-up. The CDR3 nucleotides read TGCGCCAGCAGCCAAGGGTCGGGGGAGACCTACAATGAGCAGTTCTTC. It specifies CASSQGSGETYNEQFF.